These T cell receptor beta chains were read from a single sample in a study of T cells in Graves' hyperthyroidism and ophthalmopathy. TCRdb recomputed calls from the multiplex PCR reads with MiXCR, one row per CDR3 protein. The table records approximately 200,000 distinct CDR3 sequences, 15% to 20% of them present only once. Sequencing used blood. These receptors originate from a man aged 40-49 years with Graves' hyperthyroidism. The conserved cysteine and the conserved F or W are not part of the CDR3 here.

ASSLVGAHVRETQY	TRBJ2-5	TRBV7-2
ASSGLWLDTQY	TRBJ2-3	TRBV6-1
ASAANGPQH	TRBJ1-5	TRBV7-8
ASSLVVSGLDEQY	TRBJ2-7	TRBV5-5
SARVPTTRDYEQY	TRBJ2-7	TRBV20-1
ASGLDRVVGQPQH	TRBJ1-5	TRBV28
ASSGGWNTDTQY	TRBJ2-3	TRBV5-5
ASSRPRAGDLGGANVLT	TRBJ2-6	TRBV7-9
ASSFGLYRYNEQF	TRBJ2-1	TRBV28
ASRVAGDFYEQY	TRBJ2-7	TRBV12-3/TRBV12-4
ASSRGYNEQF	TRBJ2-1	TRBV6-2/TRBV6-3
ASSQGGDQPQH	TRBJ1-5	TRBV3-1
ASSLGRSSGGYT	TRBJ1-2	TRBV7-9
ASSPGDSYTEAF	TRBJ1-1	TRBV7-8
ASSYSTGTEIYTGELF	TRBJ2-2	TRBV6-2/TRBV6-3
ASSPTPPGVNTGELF	TRBJ2-2	TRBV6-1
ASSLTHAWNEQF	TRBJ2-1	TRBV7-9
ATSDSAYNEKLF	TRBJ1-4	TRBV24-1
ATSRSRGGYNSPLH	TRBJ1-6	TRBV15
ATLDYNEQF	TRBJ2-1	TRBV6-1
ASSPAEGNEQY	TRBJ2-7	TRBV18
ASSSPGQETQY	TRBJ2-5	TRBV11-1
ASSQKQGAGYTGELF	TRBJ2-2	TRBV4-3
ASSLLGGYNEQF	TRBJ2-1	TRBV7-2
ASSYFSLDLGDTQY	TRBJ2-3	TRBV6-2/TRBV6-3
ASSKRGGYGYT	TRBJ1-2	TRBV7-2
ASSFGGIMNTEAF	TRBJ1-1	TRBV5-1
ASSVGLLSYEQY	TRBJ2-7	TRBV7-9